This T cell receptor beta chain originates from a study of blood T cell repertoires in COVID-19. Study as a whole: Samples of COVID-19 (acute and convalescent) were obtained from the United States, Italy and Spain. In each case, the material was cDNA or gDNA derived from T cells, B-cell-depleted T cells, or PBMCs.

Followed over time, Seattle patients had been enrolled while infection was active. The CDR3 runs 13 residues. With 3 bases removed from V and 1 base from J, the gap between germline ends came to 6 bases. Germline assignment: CDR1 LNHDA and CDR2 SQIVND (reference sequence). Per the study methods: Reference gene primers were amplified, and this amplification served to estimate nucleated cell counts. Profiling relied on immunoSEQ multiplex PCR, and the TCRdb table lists in-frame clones only, not all of them. The V and J calls and the clone size are those of that table, but D and trimming were determined from the DNA. The sample consists of some 350,000 clones, over 80% of them appearing once.

The chain recombines TRBV19 with TRBJ1-1; weak D call: TRBD1 (5 bases). The receptor comes from a woman in her 50s with COVID-19, enrolled during active disease. Sequencing was performed on peripheral blood. The CDR3 is CASSIGQNTEAFF. In DNA form, the CDR3 reads TGTGCCAGTAGTATTGGACAGAACACTGAAGCTTTCTTT.